This TCR beta chain was captured in a study of cytomegalovirus exposure and HLA in healthy donors. Study-level background: Drawn from HLA-typed donors, approximately 85 million unique TCRs were held in an early data release. The study, taken as a whole, reports: An analysis that was carried out later associated 16,951 TCR beta sequences with HLA alleles at 0.05 false discovery rate.

Donors in the study were healthy people who gave bone marrow. Comment on this clone: The antigen is undetermined.

Researchers ran the PCR with 60 Vbeta and 13 Jbeta primers. Libraries were prepared by immunoSEQ multiplex PCR; TCRdb keeps only in-frame clonotypes and omits some of them. The sample includes 180,000 or so clones. The CDR3 has 14 amino acids. Germline CDR1 LGHNA, CDR2 YSLEER. Trimming shortened V by 4 bases and J by 6 bases, and 15 bases separated the two germline ends. Sequenced material: PBMCs. This chain joins TRBV4-3 and TRBJ1-2; tentatively, D is TRBD1 (5 bases). The origin of this receptor is a woman between 18 and 29 years old in good health and CMV-seropositive. The CDR3 DNA sequence: TGCGCCAGCAGCCGAATGGGGGAGGGTCATGGCTACACCTTC. Protein: CASSRMGEGHGYTF.